The 6 T cell receptor beta chains given below trace back to one sample, sequenced in a study of T cell responses to AZD1222 COVID-19 vaccine. Clones were sequenced by immunoSEQ multiplex PCR, and TCRdb holds only the in-frame ones, with some missing. The sample lists 170,000 or so clones, about 90% occurring once. Source: peripheral blood, taken on day 0 of AZD1222 vaccination. All receptors derive from an adult in good health.

This clone was picked up one time. This chain uses TRBV5-1 with TRBJ2-1; D tentatively fits TRBD1 or TRBD2 (5 bases each). Germline-derived CDR1 and CDR2 are SGHRS and YFSETQ. CDR3 length equals 14 residues. Trimming cost V 3 bases and J 3 bases, with 10 bases left between them. The chain's CDR3 is CASSSLDSYNEQFF. CDR3 DNA: TGCGCCAGCAGCTCACTAGACAGCTACAATGAGCAGTTCTTC.

The chain couples TRBV6-5 to TRBJ1-2, with D possibly TRBD1 on 5 matching bases. V lost 2 bases to trimming and J lost 1 base, with 8 bases between them. Germline CDR1 reads MNHEY; CDR2 reads SVGAGI. The CDR3 contains 14 residues. CDR3 protein: CASSYVGGNYGYTF. CDR3 DNA sequence: TGTGCCAGCAGTTACGTCGGGGGTAACTATGGCTACACCTTC.

The gene calls are TRBV4-1 and TRBJ2-7; 7 nucleotides agree with TRBD1. The germline gives CDR1 MGHRA, CDR2 YSYEKL. This CDR3 region has 19 residues. V shed 1 base and J 6 bases; nucleotides not matched to a gene: 21. CDR3 sequence: CASSQVRTGVSSLSFEQYF. CDR3 bases: TGCGCCAGCAGCCAAGTTCGCACAGGGGTGTCCTCTCTCTCGTTCGAGCAGTACTTC.

The gene calls are TRBV3-1 (or the pseudogene TRBV3-2) and TRBJ1-2, with D tentatively TRBD1 (5 bases). Germline V gene sequence: CDR1 LGHDT, CDR2 YNNKEL (reference sequence). The CDR3 has 15 amino acids. V shed 2 bases and J shed 1 base, with 11 bases lying between them. This CDR3 reads CASSQLGVYNYGYTF. The CDR3, as DNA: TGTGCCAGCAGCCAACTGGGGGTTTATAACTATGGCTACACCTTC.

Notes on this clone: At one end the junction does not follow the germline gene, possibly because of a read error. J is TRBJ2-3 and V is TRBV3-1 (or the pseudogene TRBV3-2); 7 positions match TRBD2. The length of the CDR3 is 14 residues. Germline V gene sequence: CDR1 LGHDT, CDR2 YNNKEL (reference sequence). The CDR3 region has the DNA TGTGCCAGCAGCCAAGATAGGGGCCTAGCGGTTCAGATTTTT. It is translated as CASSQDRGLAVQIF.

The chain joins TRBV7-2 to TRBJ1-2; the D is unclear. The ends were cut back, 3 bases at V and 4 bases at J, with 9 bases in the middle. The germline V gene encodes CDR1 SGHTA and CDR2 FQGNSA. The CDR3 spans 13 residues. The CDR3 protein is CASSFNSIYGYTF. CDR3 bases: TGTGCCAGCAGCTTCAACAGTATCTATGGCTACACCTTC.